Listed below are T cell receptor beta chains from one sample, sequenced in a study of shared T cell receptors in the human thymus. The assay was immunoSEQ multiplex PCR, and TCRdb's table has in-frame clones only and misses some. The data contain approximately 400,000 clones, around 93% of them singletons. The sequencing sample was made of thymocytes. All receptors come from a human donor. Each CDR3 is given without its conserved first and last residue. Fields, in order: V gene, J gene, CDR3 protein.

TRBV25-1	TRBJ1-5	ASSSSHTYQPQH
TRBV11-3	TRBJ1-1	ASSFTDRVYTEAF
TRBV9	TRBJ2-1	ASSVYSLGQGSDEQF
TRBV7-7	TRBJ2-3	ASSLGAGGADTQY
TRBV11-2	TRBJ2-7	AITWGGAQY
TRBV6-5	TRBJ2-1	ASSPGLVEQF
TRBV11-3	TRBJ2-3	ASSCGVTGGPDTQY
TRBV9	TRBJ2-1	ASSWTSGRSYYNEQF
TRBV7-9	TRBJ2-1	ASSPGQPSYNEQF
TRBV4-2	TRBJ2-1	ASSQDQVGGPSYNEQF
TRBV28	TRBJ2-3	ASSLSGRGQTDTQY
TRBV15	TRBJ2-7	ATSRVGPNEQY
TRBV30	TRBJ2-5	AWSVQFSGLAVWQETQY
TRBV28	TRBJ2-7	ASSLKPGHAYEQY
TRBV2	TRBJ2-5	ASSERLAGGERGETQY
TRBV6-1	TRBJ1-2	ASSRDRGTLGGYT
TRBV28	TRBJ1-5	ASSSNQGRNQPQH
TRBV6-5	TRBJ2-5	ASSSAGEETQY
TRBV11-3	TRBJ2-3	ASSSGVRTGADTQY
TRBV6-4	TRBJ1-2	ASSEPDSGESYT
TRBV7-2	TRBJ1-2	ASSPPGRGQPGYT
TRBV28	TRBJ2-1	ASSFGLAGVHEQF
TRBV27	TRBJ2-3	ASSLGQGRLTDTQY
TRBV7-3	TRBJ2-1	ASSPTSLSSYNEQF